This T cell receptor beta chain comes out of a study of blood T cells in healthy people across ages. Sample donors were healthy Caucasian individuals that came from Russia, aged roughly 6 to 95. Alongside a J-beta primer mix, a sample-barcoded 5' primer served in a second PCR lasting 7 to 11 cycles. TCRdb processed the 5' RACE reads anew with MiXCR; each CDR3 protein has one entry. The top ten hold around 40% of the sample, which has approximately 800,000 distinct CDR3 sequences, less than 70% seen once. The clonotype was recovered from an elderly man in good health. The source material was blood.

CDR3 region: CASSVEGQSGGETQYF. For the CDR3, the DNA is TGTGCCAGCAGCGTAGAGGGACAAAGCGGTGGAGAGACCCAGTACTTC. The V and J genes are TRBV9 and TRBJ2-5, with D possibly matching TRBD1 (6 bases). The CDR3 has 16 amino acids. Germline CDR1 SGDLS, CDR2 YYNGEE. The V and J ends lost 0 bases and 4 bases respectively, with 16 bases between them.